This T cell receptor beta chain was identified in a study of regulatory dendritic cells for organ transplantation. The method was immunoSEQ multiplex PCR; TCRdb's version includes in-frame clones alone and lacks a portion of them. Among 9,000 to 13,000 clones listed, roughly two thirds were seen once. In this sample, this clone turned up a few times. V dropped 2 bases and J dropped 5 bases, with 12 bases sitting between them. The CDR3 loop spans 14 amino acids. In germline, CDR1 is MRHNA, CDR2 SNTAGT. The chain combines TRBV6-4 with TRBJ2-5; no definite D call. Sequenced: memory CD8+ T cells from blood. Subset given: CD45RO+ memory T cells. The TCR sequence derives from a human donor in good health. The CDR3 here is CASSDGRSEETQYF. Here the CDR3 DNA reads TGTGCCAGCAGTGACGGCCGATCCGAGGAGACCCAGTACTTC.